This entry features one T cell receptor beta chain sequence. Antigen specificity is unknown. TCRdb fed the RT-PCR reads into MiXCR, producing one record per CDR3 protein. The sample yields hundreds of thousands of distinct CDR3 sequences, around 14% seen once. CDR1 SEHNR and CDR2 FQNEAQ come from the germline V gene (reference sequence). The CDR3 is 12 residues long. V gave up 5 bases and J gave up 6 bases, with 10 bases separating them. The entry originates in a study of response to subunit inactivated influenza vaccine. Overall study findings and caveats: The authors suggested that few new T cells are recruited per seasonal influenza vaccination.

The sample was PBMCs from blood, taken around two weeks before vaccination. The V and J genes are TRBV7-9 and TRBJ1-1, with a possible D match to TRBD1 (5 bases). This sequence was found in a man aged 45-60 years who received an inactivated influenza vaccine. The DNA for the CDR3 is TGTGCCAGCAGCGGGGGTGGTCCTGAAGCTTTCTTT. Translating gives CASSGGGPEAFF.